The rows below give T cell receptor beta chains drawn from one sample of a study of blood T cell repertoires in COVID-19. Clones were sequenced by immunoSEQ multiplex PCR, and TCRdb holds only the in-frame ones, with some missing. The top ten clones hold roughly 7% of a sample with 170,000 or so clones, about 90% of them seen once. The sequenced material came from PBMCs or T cells enriched from blood (not recorded which). The receptors were gathered from a woman between 50 and 59 years old who had recovered from COVID-19. CDR3s include the opening cysteine and the closing phenylalanine or tryptophan. A D gene is named only where the DNA matches it firmly. The size field is filled for only some rows; it gives once, few, many or a size class.

v_gene	j_gene	d_gene	len	abundance	CDR3nt	CDR3aa
TRBV15	TRBJ2-1	TRBD1	16	once	TGTGCCACCAGCAGAGATAAGAGTCTGGGGGACAGTGAGCAGTTCTTC	CATSRDKSLGDSEQFF
TRBV10-3	TRBJ2-3	TRBD2	15	.	TGTGCCATCAAAGGGACTACACCTAGCACAGATACGCAGTATTTT	CAIKGTTPSTDTQYF
TRBV27	TRBJ2-3	TRBD1	14	.	TGTGCCAGCAGTTTAGGACAGGGGCGGTATACGCAGTATTTT	CASSLGQGRYTQYF
TRBV28	TRBJ1-2	TRBD1	14	.	TGTGCCAGCGGAGGGGAGAGGGGGCTGTCTGGCTACACCTTC	CASGGERGLSGYTF
TRBV4-3	TRBJ2-7	.	16	.	TGCGCCAGCACCTACACTCAGGGGCCCTCTAACTACGAGCAGTACTTC	CASTYTQGPSNYEQYF
TRBV5-5	TRBJ1-5	.	13	.	TGTGCCAGCAGCTTCGGGATAGGTCAGCCCCAGCATTTT	CASSFGIGQPQHF
TRBV5-5	TRBJ1-1	TRBD1	15	.	TGTGCCAGCAGCTGGGGACAGACCTCGAACACTGAAGCTTTCTTT	CASSWGQTSNTEAFF
TRBV19	TRBJ1-4	.	13	.	TGTGCCAGTAGTCTACAGGGAACTGAAAAACTGTTTTTT	CASSLQGTEKLFF
TRBV9	TRBJ2-5	.	14	once	TGTGCCAGCAGCCCGAACCCAGGGGGGGAGACCCAGTACTTC	CASSPNPGGETQYF
TRBV7-8	TRBJ2-7	TRBD2	15	.	TGTGCCAGCAGCTTGGGACTAGCGGGAGGGGACGAGCAGTACTTC	CASSLGLAGGDEQYF
TRBV10-2	TRBJ2-7	TRBD2	17	few	TGCGCCAGCAGTCGCAGTAGCGGGAGGGGGAGCTCCTACGAGCAGTACTTC	CASSRSSGRGSSYEQYF
TRBV30	TRBJ2-5	.	13	few	TGTGCCTCCCTGGACTGGAACCAAGAGACCCAGTACTTC	CASLDWNQETQYF
TRBV5-1	TRBJ2-2	.	16	.	TGCGCCAGCAGCTTGGCCTTCGGGGGATCCCCCGGGGAGCTGTTTTTT	CASSLAFGGSPGELFF
TRBV27	TRBJ2-7	TRBD1	14	.	TGTGCCAGCAGTTTAACTGCAGGGGGCTACGAGCAGTACTTC	CASSLTAGGYEQYF
TRBV5-6	TRBJ2-5	.	13	.	TGTGCCAGCAGGCGTATCGGGTGGGAGACCCAGTACTTC	CASRRIGWETQYF
TRBV6-5	TRBJ2-3	.	11	.	TGTGCCAGCCAAACTAGGGAGACGCAGTATTTT	CASQTRETQYF
TRBV6-5	TRBJ1-1	.	15	.	TGTGCCAGCAGTTACTCGCGCAGGTTGGACACTGAAGCTTTCTTT	CASSYSRRLDTEAFF
TRBV18	TRBJ1-2	TRBD1	14	.	TGTGCCAGCTCACTCGGGACAGGCGACTATGGCTACACCTTC	CASSLGTGDYGYTF
TRBV15	TRBJ2-7	.	13	.	TGTGCCACCAGCAGGAGGAAGGGGTACGAGCAGTACTTC	CATSRRKGYEQYF
TRBV11-1	TRBJ2-1	.	14	.	TGTGCCAGCAGCTTATATACCGGGGACAATGAGCAGTTCTTC	CASSLYTGDNEQFF
TRBV3-1/TRBV3-2	TRBJ2-1	TRBD1	12	.	TGTGCCAGCAGTCCACAGGGGGATGAGCAGTTCTTC	CASSPQGDEQFF
TRBV28	TRBJ1-2	.	13	.	TGTGCCAGCAGTTTGAGGGCAGTCTATGGCTACACCTTC	CASSLRAVYGYTF
TRBV5-1	TRBJ2-1	TRBD2	15	.	TGCGCCAGCAGGGAGGGACTAGCGGACTACAATGAGCAGTTCTTC	CASREGLADYNEQFF
TRBV7-9	TRBJ1-1	TRBD1	14	few	TGTGCCAGCAGGCCAAGGGACAGGGGCTGGGAAGCTTTCTTT	CASRPRDRGWEAFF
TRBV2	TRBJ2-5	TRBD1	14	.	TGTGCCAGCGGATGGACAGGGGGCAGGGAGACCCAGTACTTC	CASGWTGGRETQYF
TRBV18	TRBJ1-1	.	15	.	TGTGCCAGCTCACCACCCTCACAGCAGAACACTGAAGCTTTCTTT	CASSPPSQQNTEAFF
TRBV5-5	TRBJ1-4	TRBD1	16	.	TGTGCCAGCAGCTTGGGGGGCGGGACAGGGAACGAAAAACTGTTTTTT	CASSLGGGTGNEKLFF
TRBV19	TRBJ2-4	.	17	.	TGTGCCAGTGCACTTGGAGGGACCGCACTAGCCAAAAACATTCAGTACTTC	CASALGGTALAKNIQYF
TRBV5-1	TRBJ2-5	.	13	.	TGCGCCAGCAGCTCCGGACAGCAAGAGACCCAGTACTTC	CASSSGQQETQYF
TRBV4-3	TRBJ1-5	.	15	.	TGCGCCAGCAGCCAAGATCTCGGTCAAGTCCAGCCCCAGCATTTT	CASSQDLGQVQPQHF
TRBV28	TRBJ1-1	TRBD1	14	.	TGTGCCAGCAGTTTATCGGGACAGGGGCCTGAAGCTTTCTTT	CASSLSGQGPEAFF
TRBV10-3	TRBJ1-5	TRBD1	14	.	TGTGCCATCAGTGCTACAGGGGGCGGTCAGCCCCAGCATTTT	CAISATGGGQPQHF
TRBV5-5	TRBJ2-5	TRBD2	14	.	TGTGCCAGCAGCCCCGGGAGGCCCCAAGAGACCCAGTACTTC	CASSPGRPQETQYF
TRBV9	TRBJ2-5	TRBD2	15	.	TGTGCCAGCAGTGGACTAGCGGGAGGCCAAGAGACCCAGTACTTC	CASSGLAGGQETQYF
TRBV27	TRBJ2-2	TRBD2	16	.	TGTGCCAGCAGCCATTCTAGCGGGGCGAACACCGGGGAGCTGTTTTTT	CASSHSSGANTGELFF
TRBV5-6	TRBJ2-7	TRBD1	13	.	TGTGCCAGCAGTGGAAGGACAGGGCGAGAGCAGTACTTC	CASSGRTGREQYF
TRBV11-1	TRBJ2-2	.	15	.	TGTGCCAGCAGTCCTAGACAGGGAGGCACCGGGGAGCTGTTTTTT	CASSPRQGGTGELFF
TRBV7-6	TRBJ2-1	TRBD2	16	.	TGTGCCAGCAGCTTAGATGGGACTAGCGGGTCATATGAGCAGTTCTTC	CASSLDGTSGSYEQFF
TRBV7-8	TRBJ2-3	TRBD1	15	.	TGTGCCAGCAGCTTAGTGGGGACAGACACAGATACGCAGTATTTT	CASSLVGTDTDTQYF
TRBV7-9	TRBJ2-2	.	14	.	TGTGCCAGCAGCCTGTTGGGGAGCGCCGGGGAGCTGTTTTTT	CASSLLGSAGELFF
TRBV21-1	TRBJ2-2	.	17	.	TGTGCCAGCAGCAAACCCCCTAGCGGGAGAGGTACCGGGGAGCTGTTTTTT	CASSKPPSGRGTGELFF
TRBV5-6	TRBJ1-1	TRBD1	15	.	TGTGCCAGCAGCTTGGACGGACAGGGAAGGTTTGAAGCTTTCTTT	CASSLDGQGRFEAFF
TRBV28	TRBJ1-4	TRBD1	15	.	TGTGCCAGCAGCCTCGCCGGGACAGGGAGTAGAAAACTGTTTTTT	CASSLAGTGSRKLFF
TRBV27	TRBJ2-1	TRBD2	14	medium-sized	TGTGCCAGCAGTTTAAGGCTAGCGGGAGGTGTGCAGTTCTTC	CASSLRLAGGVQFF
TRBV30	TRBJ2-5	TRBD2	15	.	TGTGCCTGGAGCAGGCAGTGGGGGAGGGGCGCGACCCAGTACTTC	CAWSRQWGRGATQYF